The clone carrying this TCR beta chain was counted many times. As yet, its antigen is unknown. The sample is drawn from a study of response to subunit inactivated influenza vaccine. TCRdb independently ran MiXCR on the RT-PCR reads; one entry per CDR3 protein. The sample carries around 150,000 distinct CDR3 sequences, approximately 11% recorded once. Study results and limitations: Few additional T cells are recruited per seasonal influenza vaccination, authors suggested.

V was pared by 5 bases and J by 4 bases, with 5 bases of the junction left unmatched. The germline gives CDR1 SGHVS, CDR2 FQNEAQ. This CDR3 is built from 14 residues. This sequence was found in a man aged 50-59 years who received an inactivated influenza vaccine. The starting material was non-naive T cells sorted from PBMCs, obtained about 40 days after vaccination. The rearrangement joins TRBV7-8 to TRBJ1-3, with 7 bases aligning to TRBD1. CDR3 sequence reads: CASSKGQSGNTIYF. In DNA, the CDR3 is TGTGCCAGCAGCAAGGGACAGTCAGGAAACACCATATATTTT.